This TCR beta chain was observed in a study of OX40 agonist ivuxolimab in advanced cancers. The overall study: The group had a mean age of 60 years, ranged from about 20 to 79, and was 80% to 90% male.

No patient had autoimmune disease or received systemic immunosuppression. Broader study findings: Near-lowest levels of clonal expansion characterized partial responders at 0.1-3.0 mg/kg.

Comment on this clone: The target antigen is unknown.

Germline-derived CDR1 and CDR2 are MNHEY and SMNVEV (reference sequence). The CDR3 contains 15 residues. Trimming stripped 3 bases from V and 3 bases from J, with 15 bases between. TCRdb's copy holds only in-frame clones and misses some; the assay was immunoSEQ multiplex PCR. Of more than 85,000 clones listed, roughly nine tenths are singletons. The material sequenced was CD4+ or CD8+ T cells sorted from blood, taken in a trial of the OX40 agonist ivuxolimab. The source is an adult with an advanced solid tumor such as melanoma, head and neck, liver or kidney cancer. This chain links TRBV27 with TRBJ2-7, with D perhaps matching TRBD1 (6 bases). CDR3 sequence: CASSFIRGHFYEQYF. CDR3 DNA sequence: TGTGCCAGCAGTTTTATCCGGGGACACTTCTACGAGCAGTACTTC.